These 30 T cell receptor beta chains originate from one sample sequenced in a study of OX40 agonist ivuxolimab in advanced cancers. Only in-frame clones appear in the TCRdb table, and some are missing; sequencing was by immunoSEQ multiplex PCR. The table lists 20,000 to 30,000 clones, about 80% of them singletons. This sample comprised CD4+ or CD8+ T cells sorted from blood, obtained in a trial of the OX40 agonist ivuxolimab. The receptor source for this set is an adult with an advanced solid tumor such as melanoma, head and neck, liver or kidney cancer.

This chain uses TRBV10-2 with TRBJ2-7; D may match TRBD1 or TRBD2 (5 bases each). The CDR3 covers 16 residues. CDR1 is WSHSY and CDR2 is SAAADI in the germline V gene. V was trimmed by 4 bases and J by 2 bases, leaving 18 bases between them. The CDR3 DNA is TGCGCCAGCAGTGGGGTTACCGGGACGGAGGCCTACGAGCAGTACTTC. It yields the protein CASSGVTGTEAYEQYF.

This clone has just one count. V and J are TRBV7-2 and TRBJ1-5, with no clear D. This CDR3 region has 15 residues. V gave up 6 bases and J gave up 1 base, with 13 bases separating them. The germline gives CDR1 SGHTA, CDR2 FQGNSA. The CDR3 DNA sequence: TGTGCCAGCAGTCGCAATCACCGGAGCAATCAGCCCCAGCATTTT. Translation gives CASSRNHRSNQPQHF. The full variable domain, with the rest looked up from reference TRBV7-2 and TRBJ1-5, is GAGVSQSPSNKVTEKGKDVELRCDPISGHTALYWYRQSLGQGLEFLIYFQGNSAPDKSGLPSDRFSAERTGGSVSTLTIQRTQQEDSAVYLCASSRNHRSNQPQHFGDGTRLSIL.

The chain combines TRBV6-5 with TRBJ2-1; TRBD1 or TRBD2 may be the D gene (6 bases each). CDR1 MNHEY and CDR2 SVGAGI come from the germline V gene. Trimming cost V 5 bases and J 0 bases, with 11 bases left between them. This CDR3 is built from 15 residues. In DNA, the CDR3 is TGTGCCAGCAGTGCGGGACACAGCTCCTACAATGAGCAGTTCTTC. It yields the protein CASSAGHSSYNEQFF.

Here the CDR3 reads CASSYRDRNEKLFF. As DNA, the CDR3 is TGTGCCAGCAGCTACAGGGACAGGAATGAAAAACTGTTTTTT. The chain employs TRBV6-5 and TRBJ1-4; 8 nucleotides match TRBD1. The J segment lost 5 bases and the V segment lost 6 bases, leaving 5 bases of the junction unmatched. The CDR3 consists of 14 residues. The germline V gene encodes CDR1 MNHEY and CDR2 SVGAGI.

A remark on this clone: The junction shows a germline mismatch at one end, possibly a read error. DNA of the CDR3: TGTGCCATCAGTGAGACGGGGACATCCCTAAGGGATGGCTACACCTTC. This encodes CAISETGTSLRDGYTF. The chain couples TRBV6-1 to TRBJ1-2, with D possibly matching TRBD1 (6 bases). The CDR3 consists of 16 residues. The germline V gene encodes CDR1 MNHNS and CDR2 SASEGT.

The chain links TRBV27 to TRBJ2-7; D unresolved. The CDR3 totals 13 residues. CDR1 and CDR2 from the germline V gene are MNHEY and SMNVEV (reference sequence). V was clipped by 3 bases and J by 2 bases, with 8 bases between them. CDR3 loop: CASSLRQTYEQYF. The CDR3 coding sequence is TGTGCCAGCAGTTTGAGGCAGACCTACGAGCAGTACTTC.

This rearrangement joins TRBV13 to TRBJ1-3; D uncertain. This CDR3 has 15 amino acids. Trimming took 3 bases from V and 2 from J, leaving 11 bases between them. In germline, CDR1 is PRHDT, CDR2 FYEKMQ (reference sequence). The CDR3 sequence: CASSFSTLAGNTIYF. The CDR3 DNA follows: TGTGCCAGCAGCTTTTCGACTCTCGCTGGAAACACCATATATTTT.

The gene calls are TRBV6-1 and TRBJ1-2; D might be TRBD1 (5 bases). This CDR3 spans 15 amino acids. Per the germline V gene, CDR1 is MNHNS and CDR2 is SASEGT. The ends were cut back, 1 base at V and 4 bases at J, with 13 bases in the middle. In nucleotides, the CDR3 is TGTGCCAGCAGTGAAGTTAACGCAAGGGGCTATGGCTACACCTTC. Residues: CASSEVNARGYGYTF.

The rearrangement joins TRBV5-4 to TRBJ1-6; 7 positions match TRBD1. The germline V gene has CDR1 SGHNT and CDR2 YYREEE (reference sequence). Trimming cost V 0 bases and J 10 bases; bases outside gene matches: 7. This CDR3 comprises 15 residues. CDR3 region: CASSLGQGGRSPLHF. The CDR3 DNA reads as TGTGCCAGCAGCTTGGGACAGGGTGGACGGTCACCCCTCCACTTT. The full variable domain, its missing parts supplied by reference TRBV5-4 and TRBJ1-6, is ETGVTQSPTHLIKTRGQQVTLRCSSQSGHNTVSWYQQALGQGPQFIFQYYREEENGRGNFPPRFSGLQFPNYSSELNVNALELDDSALYLCASSLGQGGRSPLHFGNGTRLTVT.

The V and J genes are TRBV5-4 and TRBJ2-3; TRBD2 aligns across 10 bases. The length of the CDR3 is 16 residues. V lost 0 bases, J lost 4 bases, and 5 bases stayed unmatched. Germline V gene sequence: CDR1 SGHNT, CDR2 YYREEE (reference sequence). The CDR3 region is CASSLDPAGGSDTQYF. CDR3 sequence (DNA): TGTGCCAGCAGCTTGGATCCAGCGGGGGGGTCAGATACGCAGTATTTT.

The chain has TRBV5-4 and TRBJ2-3, with 9 bases aligning to TRBD1. CDR3 length: 15 residues. The germline V gene encodes CDR1 SGHNT and CDR2 YYREEE (reference sequence). V was pared by 4 bases and J by 7 bases, with 10 bases of the junction left unmatched. CDR3 in amino acids: CASSRGQGLGNTQYF. The CDR3 DNA is TGTGCCAGCAGCAGGGGACAGGGCCTCGGAAATACGCAGTATTTT. Combining the CDR3 with reference TRBV5-4 and TRBJ2-3 gives the whole variable domain ETGVTQSPTHLIKTRGQQVTLRCSSQSGHNTVSWYQQALGQGPQFIFQYYREEENGRGNFPPRFSGLQFPNYSSELNVNALELDDSALYLCASSRGQGLGNTQYFGPGTRLTVL.

The genes are TRBV5-1 and TRBJ2-7; 8 positions match TRBD2. Per germline, CDR1 SGHRS and CDR2 YFSETQ. The junction had 8 bases not matched to a gene; V was cut back by 0 bases and J by 3 bases. The CDR3 loop spans 16 amino acids. The CDR3 sequence: CASSLDGGGLHYEQYF. CDR3 DNA: TGCGCCAGCAGCTTGGATGGCGGGGGGCTCCACTACGAGCAGTACTTC.

V usage is TRBV6-1 and J usage is TRBJ2-7; possibly TRBD2 for D (6 bases). Trimming took 7 bases from V and 2 from J, leaving 9 bases between them. CDR3 length: 12 amino acids. Germline V gene data show CDR1 as MNHNS and CDR2 as SASEGT. The CDR3 DNA reads as TGTGCCAGCACTCCGGGAGCCTACGAGCAGTACTTC. Protein product: CASTPGAYEQYF.

The chain recombines TRBV10-3 with TRBJ2-7; D might be TRBD2 (5 bases). The CDR3 spans 16 residues. Per the germline V gene, CDR1 is ENHRY and CDR2 is SYGVKD. V was cut by 4 bases and J by 0 bases, with 16 bases left in between. This chain's CDR3 is CAISADSAGFSYEQYF. In nucleotides, the CDR3 is TGTGCCATCAGTGCTGATAGCGCGGGTTTCTCCTACGAGCAGTACTTC.

In this sample, this clone turned up once. The V gene is TRBV6-6, the J gene TRBJ1-5; a possible D gene is TRBD1 (5 bases). Germline loops: CDR1 MNHNY, CDR2 SVGAGI (reference sequence). V was cut by 4 bases and J by 5 bases, with 15 bases left in between. CDR3 size: 15 residues. CDR3 sequence (DNA): TGTGCCAGCAGTTCCTCGGGCAGGGAATATCAGCCCCAGCATTTT. Residues: CASSSSGREYQPQHF.

J is TRBJ2-1 and V is TRBV7-8; D is ambiguous. V lost 1 base to trimming and J lost 4 bases, with 8 bases between them. CDR1 SGHVS and CDR2 FQNEAQ come from the germline V gene. The CDR3 is made up of 14 amino acids. The CDR3 spells CASSLGGTYNEQFF. The CDR3 nucleotides read TGTGCCAGCAGCTTAGGGGGAACATACAATGAGCAGTTCTTC.

The rearrangement links TRBV7-9 to TRBJ2-4; D possibly corresponds to TRBD1 (6 bases). The CDR3 runs 16 residues. With 1 base removed from V and 1 base from J, the gap between germline ends came to 11 bases. From germline, CDR1 is SEHNR and CDR2 FQNEAQ (reference sequence). The CDR3: CASSLVAGEAKNIQYF. DNA for the CDR3: TGTGCCAGCAGCTTAGTTGCAGGGGAGGCCAAAAACATTCAGTACTTC. Full variable domain (missing parts from reference TRBV7-9 and TRBJ2-4): DTGVSQNPRHKITKRGQNVTFRCDPISEHNRLYWYRQTLGQGPEFLTYFQNEAQLEKSRLLSDRFSAERPKGSFSTLEIQRTEQGDSAMYLCASSLVAGEAKNIQYFGAGTRLSVL.

The chain combines TRBV29-1 with TRBJ1-5, with TRBD1 matching 8 bases. This CDR3 region has 13 residues. Germline lookup yields CDR1 SQVTM and CDR2 ANQGSEA. The J segment lost 7 bases and the V segment lost 8 bases, leaving 10 bases of the junction unmatched. CDR3 residues: CSFGQGFGQPQHF. DNA of the CDR3: TGCAGCTTTGGACAGGGCTTTGGGCAGCCCCAGCATTTT.

This rearrangement joins TRBV15 to TRBJ2-1; 8 nucleotides match TRBD2. Germline trimming cut 0 bases from V and 8 bases from J; bases unmatched to any gene: 6. CDR1 is LNHNV and CDR2 is YYDKDF in the germline V gene (reference sequence). The CDR3 is 15 residues long. The DNA for the CDR3 is TGTGCCACCAGCAGAGAGGCCCGGGGGGGCGATGAGCAGTTCTTC. As protein: CATSREARGGDEQFF.

The V and J genes are TRBV19 and TRBJ1-2, with TRBD1 identical over 7 bases. V gave up 7 bases and J gave up 0 bases; unmatched junction bases: 5. There are 14 residues in the CDR3. Germline V gene data show CDR1 as LNHDA and CDR2 as SQIVND (reference sequence). The CDR3: CASTRQGANYGYTF. The CDR3 region has the DNA TGTGCCAGTACCCGACAGGGAGCTAACTATGGCTACACCTTC.

This chain's CDR3 is CASSLGQLLPGNTEAFF. DNA for the CDR3: TGTGCCAGCAGTTTGGGTCAGCTCCTTCCCGGGAACACTGAAGCTTTCTTT. The V and J genes are TRBV28 and TRBJ1-1, with D unresolved. The CDR3 loop spans 17 amino acids. The V gene lost 3 bases and the J gene lost 1 base, with 18 bases spanning the gap. CDR1 and CDR2 from the germline V gene are MDHEN and SYDVKM. Full variable domain (outside the CDR3, taken from reference TRBV28 and TRBJ1-1): DVKVTQSSRYLVKRTGEKVFLECVQDMDHENMFWYRQDPGLGLRLIYFSYDVKMKEKGDIPEGYSVSREKKERFSLILESASTNQTSMYLCASSLGQLLPGNTEAFFGQGTRLTVV.

V is TRBV4-1 and J is TRBJ2-1; TRBD2 aligns across 12 bases. The CDR3 covers 16 residues. Germline V gives CDR1 MGHRA, CDR2 YSYEKL. V lost 5 bases to trimming and J lost 7 bases; unmatched junction nucleotides: 9. The CDR3 DNA is TGCGCCAGCAGCATAAGGACTAGCGGGGTATGGAATGAGCAGTTCTTC. It specifies CASSIRTSGVWNEQFF.

CDR3 nucleotide sequence: TGTGCCAGCAGCTTAGTCGGGACAGGGGATCAGCCCCAGCATTTT. Translated, it gives CASSLVGTGDQPQHF. The V and J genes are TRBV7-9 and TRBJ1-5; 10 bases match TRBD1. Looked up from germline, CDR1 is SEHNR and CDR2 is FQNEAQ (reference sequence). V was clipped by 1 base and J by 5 bases; unmatched bases: 2. The CDR3 runs 15 residues.

The gene calls are TRBV4-1 and TRBJ1-4; D perhaps matches TRBD1 (5 bases). The CDR3 totals 16 residues. Germline-derived CDR1 and CDR2 are MGHRA and YSYEKL. Trimming pared 0 bases from V and 8 bases from J, leaving 16 bases between. The CDR3, as DNA: TGCGCCAGCAGCCAAGACGGCCTCTCCCAGGGAGAAAAACTGTTTTTT. It translates to CASSQDGLSQGEKLFF.

The table lists this clone with a few counts. The rearrangement uses TRBV23-1 and TRBJ2-3; 8 bases are a match to TRBD1. TRBV23-1 is designated an ORF whose function remains uncertain. Trimming removed 7 bases from V and 4 bases from J; junction bases left unmatched: 13. This CDR3 comprises 16 residues. The CDR3 DNA sequence: TGCGCCAGCACCCAAGGGCGCAGGGGGCGGGCAGATACGCAGTATTTT. Amino acids: CASTQGRRGRADTQYF.

The chain carries TRBV7-2 and TRBJ2-7, with D hard to call. CDR3 length: 11 residues. V lost 2 bases and J lost 3, with 2 bases in between. Germline CDR1 and CDR2: SGHTA and FQGNSA. As DNA, the CDR3 is TGTGCCAGCAGCTTACTCTACGAGCAGTACTTC. The encoded protein is CASSLLYEQYF.

The J gene is TRBJ2-3, the V gene TRBV30; D gene uncertain. CDR1 GTSNPN and CDR2 SVGIG come from the germline V gene (reference sequence). Trimming took off 0 bases at V and 3 bases at J, with 4 bases between the two ends. CDR3 length: 12 residues. The CDR3 nucleotides are TGTGCCTGGAGTGTACGGACAGATACGCAGTATTTT. Amino acids: CAWSVRTDTQYF.

The rearrangement uses TRBV10-1 and TRBJ2-7, with D perhaps matching TRBD1 (5 bases). The CDR3 consists of 14 residues. The germline V gene has CDR1 WNHNN and CDR2 SYGVQD (reference sequence). The ends were cut back, 1 base at V and 5 bases at J, with 12 bases in the middle. This chain's CDR3 is CASSEFRTTDEQYF. CDR3 bases: TGCGCCAGCAGTGAGTTCCGGACAACCGACGAGCAGTACTTC.

The chain combines TRBV10-3 with TRBJ2-5; no definite D call. Trimming pared 0 bases from V and 4 bases from J, leaving 12 bases between. This CDR3 region has 15 residues. CDR1 ENHRY and CDR2 SYGVKD come from the germline V gene. The CDR3 sequence is CAISESVPKTETQYF. In nucleotides, the CDR3 is TGTGCCATCAGTGAGTCGGTACCGAAGACAGAGACCCAGTACTTC.

This chain uses TRBV5-1 with TRBJ1-3; TRBD1 is a possible D gene (6 bases). Between the trimmed V and J ends, which lost 4 bases and 2 bases, there was a span of 7 bases. Looked up from germline, CDR1 is SGHRS and CDR2 is YFSETQ. The CDR3 is 13 amino acids. CDR3: CASSPGAGNTIYF. In DNA, the CDR3 is TGCGCCAGCAGCCCAGGGGCTGGAAACACCATATATTTT.